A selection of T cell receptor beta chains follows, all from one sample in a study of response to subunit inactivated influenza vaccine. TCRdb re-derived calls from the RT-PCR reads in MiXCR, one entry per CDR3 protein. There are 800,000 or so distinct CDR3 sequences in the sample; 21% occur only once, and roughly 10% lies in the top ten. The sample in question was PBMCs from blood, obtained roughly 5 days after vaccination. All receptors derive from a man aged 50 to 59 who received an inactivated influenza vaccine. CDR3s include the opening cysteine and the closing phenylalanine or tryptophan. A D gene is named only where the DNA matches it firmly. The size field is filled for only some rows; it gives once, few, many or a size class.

cdr3_nt: TGTGCCATGAGCGGGACCAGCTCCTACAATGAGCAGTTCTTC
cdr3_aa: CAMSGTSSYNEQFF
j_call: TRBJ2-1
v_call: TRBV10-3
clone_size: .
d_call: TRBD2

cdr3_nt: TGTGCCAGCAGCCGATGGAGTGGGCCCTCCACAGATACGCAGTATTTT
cdr3_aa: CASSRWSGPSTDTQYF
j_call: TRBJ2-3
v_call: TRBV11-2
clone_size: .
d_call: .

cdr3_nt: TGTGCCAGCACGCCGTTGCTAGCGGGAGTTAGCACCGGGGAGCTGTTTTTT
cdr3_aa: CASTPLLAGVSTGELFF
j_call: TRBJ2-2
v_call: TRBV27
clone_size: few
d_call: TRBD2

cdr3_nt: TGTGCCAGCACCTTTTTTCGGGGGGCCCCAGATACGCAGTATTTT
cdr3_aa: CASTFFRGAPDTQYF
j_call: TRBJ2-3
v_call: TRBV12-3/TRBV12-4
clone_size: few
d_call: .

cdr3_nt: TGTGCCAGCAGCCAAACAGTCTTCCGGGCCCCCTCCGCGAACACTGAAGCTTTCTTT
cdr3_aa: CASSQTVFRAPSANTEAFF
j_call: TRBJ1-1
v_call: TRBV4-2
clone_size: .
d_call: .

cdr3_nt: TGCGCCAGCAGCTTGGAGTCTAGCGGGGGTTTTACGCAGTATTTT
cdr3_aa: CASSLESSGGFTQYF
j_call: TRBJ2-3
v_call: TRBV5-1
clone_size: .
d_call: TRBD2

cdr3_nt: TGTGCCAGCAGTTTAGTTAGCGGGAGGGGCCTCTACAATGAGCAGTTCTTC
cdr3_aa: CASSLVSGRGLYNEQFF
j_call: TRBJ2-1
v_call: TRBV28
clone_size: .
d_call: TRBD2

cdr3_nt: TGTGCCAGCAGCCCGCAGGGATCTGGCGAGCAGTACTTC
cdr3_aa: CASSPQGSGEQYF
j_call: TRBJ2-7
v_call: TRBV7-2
clone_size: few
d_call: .

cdr3_nt: TGCGCCAGCAGCTTGAGTGTAGGTAGCACCGGGGAGCTGTTTTTT
cdr3_aa: CASSLSVGSTGELFF
j_call: TRBJ2-2
v_call: TRBV5-1
clone_size: .
d_call: .

cdr3_nt: TGTGCCAGCAGCCCCGGGTGGACAGATCTTCTGGGCTACACCTTC
cdr3_aa: CASSPGWTDLLGYTF
j_call: TRBJ1-2
v_call: TRBV27
clone_size: .
d_call: .

cdr3_nt: TGCGCCAGCAGCCAAGTGCTGGGGACAGGGTACTACGAGCAGTACTTC
cdr3_aa: CASSQVLGTGYYEQYF
j_call: TRBJ2-7
v_call: TRBV4-1
clone_size: .
d_call: TRBD1

cdr3_nt: TGTGCCAGCAGCTTAACGGCCCAACTAGCCAAAAACATTCAGTACTTC
cdr3_aa: CASSLTAQLAKNIQYF
j_call: TRBJ2-4
v_call: TRBV7-2
clone_size: .
d_call: .

cdr3_nt: TGTGCCAGCAGCGTAGGGTCACTCGAGGTGGGTGAGCAGTTCTTC
cdr3_aa: CASSVGSLEVGEQFF
j_call: TRBJ2-1
v_call: TRBV9
clone_size: .
d_call: .

cdr3_nt: TGTGCCAGCAGCTCCCGGGGGGGCAGGGCGTCTCAGACCCAGTACTTC
cdr3_aa: CASSSRGGRASQTQYF
j_call: TRBJ2-5
v_call: TRBV5-6
clone_size: few
d_call: TRBD2

cdr3_nt: TGCGCCAGCAGCCGAGGGGATGCGAACACCGGGGAGCTGTTTTTT
cdr3_aa: CASSRGDANTGELFF
j_call: TRBJ2-2
v_call: TRBV4-3
clone_size: .
d_call: .

cdr3_nt: TGTGCCAGCAGGGTGGACAGGGGGTTCTATGGCTACACCTTC
cdr3_aa: CASRVDRGFYGYTF
j_call: TRBJ1-2
v_call: TRBV2
clone_size: .
d_call: TRBD1

cdr3_nt: TGTGCCAGCAGTCGGACAGTGGTCTATGGCTACACCTTC
cdr3_aa: CASSRTVVYGYTF
j_call: TRBJ1-2
v_call: TRBV28
clone_size: few
d_call: .

cdr3_nt: TGTGCCAGCAGCCCGGGCCTTTACAATCAGCCCCAGCATTTT
cdr3_aa: CASSPGLYNQPQHF
j_call: TRBJ1-5
v_call: TRBV5-5
clone_size: many
d_call: .

cdr3_nt: TGTGCCAGCAGTTTCGGGACTCAGGGAAATCAGCCCCAGCATTTT
cdr3_aa: CASSFGTQGNQPQHF
j_call: TRBJ1-5
v_call: TRBV12-3/TRBV12-4
clone_size: few
d_call: .

cdr3_nt: TGTGCCAGCAGTCTTGGTGGGGGGGGGCCCTACGAGCAGTACTTC
cdr3_aa: CASSLGGGGPYEQYF
j_call: TRBJ2-7
v_call: TRBV28
clone_size: .
d_call: .

cdr3_nt: TGTGCCAGCATCCTATCGACAGGAGCCTACGAGCAGTACTTC
cdr3_aa: CASILSTGAYEQYF
j_call: TRBJ2-7
v_call: TRBV28
clone_size: many
d_call: .

cdr3_nt: TGTGCCAGCAGCCCGGACGGCGGCCCCTACGAGCAGTACTTC
cdr3_aa: CASSPDGGPYEQYF
j_call: TRBJ2-7
v_call: TRBV7-9
clone_size: few
d_call: .

cdr3_nt: TGTGCCAGCATCGACAGCTTGAACACTGAAGCTTTCTTT
cdr3_aa: CASIDSLNTEAFF
j_call: TRBJ1-1
v_call: TRBV6-1
clone_size: .
d_call: .

cdr3_nt: TGTGCCAGCAGCTTAGGGACTACTACTATCAAGACCCAGTACTTC
cdr3_aa: CASSLGTTTIKTQYF
j_call: TRBJ2-5
v_call: TRBV7-2
clone_size: .
d_call: .

cdr3_nt: TGCAGCGGTGAACAGGGTACCGGGACCCAGTACTTC
cdr3_aa: CSGEQGTGTQYF
j_call: TRBJ2-5
v_call: TRBV29-1
clone_size: .
d_call: .

cdr3_nt: TGTGCCAGCAGTTACATAGGGACTAGCGGGTACACCGGGGAGCTGTTTTTT
cdr3_aa: CASSYIGTSGYTGELFF
j_call: TRBJ2-2
v_call: TRBV27
clone_size: once
d_call: TRBD2

cdr3_nt: .
cdr3_aa: CASSVGAGNEHFF
j_call: TRBJ2-1
v_call: TRBV11-2
clone_size: .
d_call: .

cdr3_nt: TGTGCCAGCAGCCAAGAATTACGGGAATGGGGCGGGGAGCTGTTTTTT
cdr3_aa: CASSQELREWGGELFF
j_call: TRBJ2-2
v_call: TRBV3-1
clone_size: .
d_call: .

cdr3_nt: TGTGCCAGCAGTCTTAGCGGGGGGGCCAACGAGCAGTACTTC
cdr3_aa: CASSLSGGANEQYF
j_call: TRBJ2-7
v_call: TRBV28
clone_size: few
d_call: TRBD2

cdr3_nt: TGTGCCATCAGTGAGGGTGGAGGCTTGGCTTTCTTT
cdr3_aa: CAISEGGGLAFF
j_call: TRBJ1-1
v_call: TRBV10-3
clone_size: .
d_call: .

cdr3_nt: TGTGCCAGCAGTTCTACAGGGAACTTTCAGCCCCAGCATTTT
cdr3_aa: CASSSTGNFQPQHF
j_call: TRBJ1-5
v_call: TRBV12-3/TRBV12-4
clone_size: .
d_call: .

cdr3_nt: TGCGCCAGCTTCCCTGGGGGACAGGCTCACGAGCAGTACTTC
cdr3_aa: CASFPGGQAHEQYF
j_call: TRBJ2-7
v_call: TRBV5-1
clone_size: .
d_call: TRBD1

cdr3_nt: TGTGCCAGCAGCTTAGTCCCCGGGACTGAAGCTTTCTTT
cdr3_aa: CASSLVPGTEAFF
j_call: TRBJ1-1
v_call: TRBV11-2
clone_size: many
d_call: .

cdr3_nt: TGTGCCAGCAGCTCGAACGGACAGGGCGGCCACGGGGAGCTGTTTTTT
cdr3_aa: CASSSNGQGGHGELFF
j_call: TRBJ2-2
v_call: TRBV7-2
clone_size: .
d_call: TRBD1

cdr3_nt: TGTGCCAGCAGTTTGGAGAGAAACTATGGCTACACCTTC
cdr3_aa: CASSLERNYGYTF
j_call: TRBJ1-2
v_call: TRBV12-3/TRBV12-4
clone_size: .
d_call: .

cdr3_nt: TGTGCCAGCAGTTCGCATGACAGGTCTAACTATGGCTACACCTTC
cdr3_aa: CASSSHDRSNYGYTF
j_call: TRBJ1-2
v_call: TRBV12-3/TRBV12-4
clone_size: few
d_call: .

cdr3_nt: TGTGCCAGCAGTGACGGGGGGCCTAACTATGGCTACACCTTC
cdr3_aa: CASSDGGPNYGYTF
j_call: TRBJ1-2
v_call: TRBV2
clone_size: .
d_call: .

cdr3_nt: TGTGCCAGCAGCATAGGGGCAGGGACTGAGCAGCCCCAGCATTTT
cdr3_aa: CASSIGAGTEQPQHF
j_call: TRBJ1-5
v_call: TRBV7-2
clone_size: .
d_call: .

cdr3_nt: TGTGCCAGCAGCTTAGCGGGGGGGGTGAACACTGAAGCTTTCTTT
cdr3_aa: CASSLAGGVNTEAFF
j_call: TRBJ1-1
v_call: TRBV7-2
clone_size: .
d_call: .

cdr3_nt: TGTGCCACCAGCAGAGTGTTGACAAATACGCAGTATTTT
cdr3_aa: CATSRVLTNTQYF
j_call: TRBJ2-3
v_call: TRBV15
clone_size: few
d_call: .

cdr3_nt: TGTGCCAGCAGCTTAGGGCGGGGGGGCCGGTACAATGAGCAGTTCTTC
cdr3_aa: CASSLGRGGRYNEQFF
j_call: TRBJ2-1
v_call: TRBV11-2
clone_size: .
d_call: TRBD2

cdr3_nt: TGTGCCACCAGTGATGGTTGGGGGGCGGGCGAGCAGTACTTC
cdr3_aa: CATSDGWGAGEQYF
j_call: TRBJ2-7
v_call: TRBV24-1
clone_size: few
d_call: .

cdr3_nt: TGTGCCAGCAGTTTACACCTTAGCGGGGGGCCTTCCTTCTACGAGCAGTACTTC
cdr3_aa: CASSLHLSGGPSFYEQYF
j_call: TRBJ2-7
v_call: TRBV28
clone_size: .
d_call: TRBD2

cdr3_nt: TGTGCCAGCAGGTTTGGGGCGCCGTATCCGGGAGACTACTACAATGAGCAGTTCTTC
cdr3_aa: CASRFGAPYPGDYYNEQFF
j_call: TRBJ2-1
v_call: TRBV6-1
clone_size: .
d_call: .

cdr3_nt: TGCAGCGTTGGGGGGTTGGTCACTGAAGCTTTCTTT
cdr3_aa: CSVGGLVTEAFF
j_call: TRBJ1-1
v_call: TRBV29-1
clone_size: many
d_call: .

cdr3_nt: TGTGCCAGCAGTCCTCGTCTAGGAGAGACCCAGTACTTC
cdr3_aa: CASSPRLGETQYF
j_call: TRBJ2-5
v_call: TRBV6-4
clone_size: few
d_call: .

cdr3_nt: TGTGCCAGCAGGACGGTGAGCTCTGGAAACACCATATATTTT
cdr3_aa: CASRTVSSGNTIYF
j_call: TRBJ1-3
v_call: TRBV6-1
clone_size: few
d_call: .

cdr3_nt: TGCAGTGCTCGGGGGGCTTTCAATGAGCAGTTCTTC
cdr3_aa: CSARGAFNEQFF
j_call: TRBJ2-1
v_call: TRBV20-1
clone_size: .
d_call: .

cdr3_nt: TGTGCCAGCAGCATTCCACTAGAGCCTCTGAATGAGCAGTTCTTC
cdr3_aa: CASSIPLEPLNEQFF
j_call: TRBJ2-1
v_call: TRBV7-9
clone_size: many
d_call: .

cdr3_nt: TGCAGTGCTAGATCACCGGGACAGGGGTGGACCGGGGAGCTGTTTTTT
cdr3_aa: CSARSPGQGWTGELFF
j_call: TRBJ2-2
v_call: TRBV20-1
clone_size: few
d_call: TRBD1

cdr3_nt: TGTGCCAGCAGCTTAAGTCTCGCCGGTCTCAATCAGCCCCAGCATTTT
cdr3_aa: CASSLSLAGLNQPQHF
j_call: TRBJ1-5
v_call: TRBV7-9
clone_size: .
d_call: .

cdr3_nt: TGTGCCAGCAGCCAACCCGGTTTTAATGAAAAACTGTTTTTT
cdr3_aa: CASSQPGFNEKLFF
j_call: TRBJ1-4
v_call: TRBV4-2
clone_size: .
d_call: .

cdr3_nt: TGTGCCTGGAGTGGACGAGATACGCAGTATTTT
cdr3_aa: CAWSGRDTQYF
j_call: TRBJ2-3
v_call: TRBV30
clone_size: .
d_call: .

cdr3_nt: TGTGCCAGCAGTTGGGACGGATATCAGCCCCAGCATTTT
cdr3_aa: CASSWDGYQPQHF
j_call: TRBJ1-5
v_call: TRBV12-3/TRBV12-4
clone_size: few
d_call: .

cdr3_nt: TGTGCCATCAGGGGGGAGGGGCAGCACACTGAAGCTTTCTTT
cdr3_aa: CAIRGEGQHTEAFF
j_call: TRBJ1-1
v_call: TRBV10-3
clone_size: once
d_call: .